The sample holds a few counts of the clone carrying this TCR beta chain. Antigen: not known. These data originate in a study of beta chain features in type 1 diabetes. Whole-study context: Age and gender were similar between patients and healthy donors, as were cell yields. Study conclusions and caveats: Significant though moderate, a shortening of TCRB CDR3s appeared in all four CD4+ subsets of Type 1 diabetes patients. Whether HLA type influences TCRB rearrangement remained unresolved here.

CDR1 and CDR2 from the germline V gene are MNHNY and SVGAGI (reference sequence). Trimming removed 5 bases at V and 0 bases at J, with 8 bases between. This CDR3 has 15 residues. Expressed TCRB transcripts were sequenced because the isolated RNA had all been reverse transcribed beforehand. Sequenced naive, central memory and regulatory T cell samples produced an average of roughly 3.5 million reads. Sequenced by immunoSEQ multiplex PCR; TCRdb stores in-frame clones only, minus some. The sample holds 300,000 to 350,000 clones, approximately 8.2% seen once. The receptor was isolated from a woman aged 18-30 years in good health. J is TRBJ2-6 and V is TRBV6-6; D call uncertain. The specimen sequenced was central memory CD4+ T cells from blood. CDR3 sequence reads: CASSPVVSGANVLTF. DNA for the CDR3: TGTGCCAGCAGTCCCGTAGTCTCTGGGGCCAACGTCCTGACTTTC.